These T cell receptor beta chains were read from a single sample in a study of OX40 agonist ivuxolimab in advanced cancers. Sequenced by immunoSEQ multiplex PCR; TCRdb stores in-frame clones only, minus some. The sample lists about 62,000 clones; 85% were seen once. This specimen was CD4+ or CD8+ T cells sorted from blood, taken in a trial of the OX40 agonist ivuxolimab. The receptors stem from an adult with an advanced solid tumor such as melanoma, head and neck, liver or kidney cancer. CDR3s include the opening cysteine and the closing phenylalanine or tryptophan. The D gene is left open where the match is weak. Clone size is shown for a subset of rows, as once, few, many or a class of expanded clone.

j_gene: TRBJ1-3; v_gene: TRBV18; d_gene: -; abundance: -; CDR3aa: CASSLGSAYGNTIYF; CDR3nt: TGTGCCAGCTCGTTGGGGAGTGCGTATGGAAACACCATATATTTT
j_gene: TRBJ2-5; v_gene: TRBV6-6; d_gene: TRBD2; abundance: -; CDR3aa: CASSYPGLAAQETQYF; CDR3nt: TGTGCCAGCAGTTACCCGGGACTAGCGGCACAAGAGACCCAGTACTTC
j_gene: TRBJ2-3; v_gene: TRBV11-2; d_gene: TRBD2; abundance: few; CDR3aa: CASSSSGATDTQYF; CDR3nt: TGTGCCAGCAGTTCTAGCGGGGCCACAGATACGCAGTATTTT
j_gene: TRBJ2-5; v_gene: TRBV9; d_gene: -; abundance: -; CDR3aa: CASSVGEGPLQETQYF; CDR3nt: TGTGCCAGCAGCGTCGGGGAAGGGCCTCTCCAAGAGACCCAGTACTTC
j_gene: TRBJ2-2; v_gene: TRBV29-1; d_gene: TRBD1; abundance: -; CDR3aa: CSGTGSAGELFF; CDR3nt: TGCAGCGGGACAGGGAGTGCCGGGGAGCTGTTTTTT
j_gene: TRBJ1-1; v_gene: TRBV27; d_gene: -; abundance: once; CDR3aa: CASNPQGKTEAFF; CDR3nt: TGTGCCAGCAACCCCCAGGGGAAGACTGAAGCTTTCTTT
j_gene: TRBJ2-2; v_gene: TRBV25-1; d_gene: -; abundance: few; CDR3aa: CASSERGGRTGELFF; CDR3nt: TGTGCCAGCAGTGAAAGAGGGGGGAGAACCGGGGAGCTGTTTTTT
j_gene: TRBJ1-1; v_gene: TRBV4-2; d_gene: -; abundance: -; CDR3aa: CASSQMTEGTEAFF; CDR3nt: TGTGCCAGCAGCCAGATGACGGAAGGCACTGAAGCTTTCTTT
j_gene: TRBJ1-2; v_gene: TRBV11-2; d_gene: -; abundance: -; CDR3aa: CASSRDSLYGYTF; CDR3nt: TGTGCCAGCAGCCGAGACAGCCTCTATGGCTACACCTTC
j_gene: TRBJ1-4; v_gene: TRBV5-1; d_gene: TRBD1; abundance: -; CDR3aa: CASSLEGTGGEKLFF; CDR3nt: TGCGCCAGCAGCTTGGAGGGGACAGGGGGAGAAAAACTGTTTTTT
j_gene: TRBJ2-5; v_gene: TRBV28; d_gene: TRBD1; abundance: few; CDR3aa: CASRPTGASETQYF; CDR3nt: TGTGCCAGCAGGCCGACAGGGGCTTCAGAGACCCAGTACTTC